Below are 13 T cell receptor beta chains sequenced from a single sample in a study of T cell responses to AZD1222 COVID-19 vaccine. The data were produced by immunoSEQ multiplex PCR, yet TCRdb's version contains in-frame clones alone and is incomplete. The data show about 110,000 clones, 94% seen once. The source was peripheral blood, collected 28 days after the second AZD1222 dose. All receptors come from an adult who received the AZD1222 COVID-19 vaccine.

This rearrangement joins TRBV24-1 to TRBJ1-4, with TRBD1 identical over 8 bases. The length of the CDR3 is 17 residues. The germline V gene has CDR1 KGHDR and CDR2 SFDVKD. The ends lost 11 bases at V and 0 bases at J; junction bases unmatched: 13. CDR3 nucleotides: TGTGCCAGCCTGACGAGGACAGGGTCCGCAACTAATGAAAAACTGTTTTTT. Its translation is CASLTRTGSATNEKLFF.

J is TRBJ1-5 and V is TRBV6-1, with D hard to call. Looked up from germline, CDR1 is MNHNS and CDR2 is SASEGT. Trimming left V 0 bases short and J 7 bases short, with 10 bases between. This CDR3 has 14 residues. The chain's CDR3 is CASSEAWEGQPQHF. CDR3 sequence (DNA): TGTGCCAGCAGTGAAGCGTGGGAAGGACAGCCCCAGCATTTT.

In this sample, this clone turned up once. The chain is built from TRBV7-8 and TRBJ1-6, with TRBD1 identical over 7 bases. Losses at the gene ends were 0 bases for V and 6 bases for J; bases not matched to a gene: 2. The germline V gene has CDR1 SGHVS and CDR2 FQNEAQ. This CDR3 region has 15 residues. CDR3 protein: CASSLANRGNSPLHF. The CDR3 DNA follows: TGTGCCAGCAGCTTAGCGAACAGGGGTAATTCACCCCTCCACTTT.

V and J are TRBV7-8 and TRBJ1-2; D gene uncertain. Germline V gene sequence: CDR1 SGHVS, CDR2 FQNEAQ. V lost 1 base to trimming and J lost 7 bases, with 7 bases between them. The CDR3 loop spans 12 amino acids. This CDR3 reads CASSLGGRGYTF. DNA for the CDR3: TGTGCCAGCAGCTTAGGAGGTCGTGGCTACACCTTC.

The rearrangement joins TRBV12-3 or TRBV12-4 to TRBJ2-7; TRBD1 aligns across 8 bases. With 4 bases clipped from V and 4 bases from J, the junction kept 3 bases outside the gene matches. This CDR3 has 13 residues. The CDR3 spells CASSSTGVYEQYF. CDR3 DNA: TGTGCCAGCAGTTCGACAGGGGTATACGAGCAGTACTTC.

J is TRBJ2-2 and V is TRBV27; D gene ambiguous. V was shortened by 0 bases and J by 1 base, with 3 bases between the two germline ends. CDR3 length equals 14 residues. The V gene's germline CDR1 is MNHEY and CDR2 SMNVEV (reference sequence). The CDR3 region is CASSLSWNTGELFF. The CDR3 DNA reads as TGTGCCAGCAGTTTATCGTGGAACACCGGGGAGCTGTTTTTT.

The chain carries TRBV5-1 and TRBJ2-5; TRBD1 aligns across 7 bases. CDR3 length equals 15 residues. The V and J ends lost 4 bases and 4 bases, in that order; junction bases with no gene match: 10. Germline CDR1 is SGHRS and CDR2 is YFSETQ. CDR3 in DNA: TGCGCCAGCAGCGCCCAGGGGACAGTCTCAGAGACCCAGTACTTC. It codes for CASSAQGTVSETQYF.

The chain joins TRBV28 to TRBJ2-7; D remains ambiguous. The germline V gene has CDR1 MDHEN and CDR2 SYDVKM. CDR3 length equals 11 residues. V was pared by 6 bases and J by 0 bases, with 3 bases between. The CDR3 region is CASRHSYEQYF. CDR3 in DNA: TGTGCCAGCAGGCACTCCTACGAGCAGTACTTC.

The chain employs TRBV11-2 and TRBJ2-2; D gene unclear. This CDR3 comprises 14 residues. Germline CDR1 and CDR2: SGHAT and FQNNGV. With 7 bases removed from V and 0 bases from J, the gap between germline ends came to 9 bases. The CDR3, as DNA: TGTGCCAGCACCCCGCTCCCGAACACCGGGGAGCTGTTTTTT. Encoded protein: CASTPLPNTGELFF.

The chain employs TRBV4-1 and TRBJ2-1; 12 bases align to TRBD2. CDR3 size: 18 residues. Trimming took 4 bases from V and 9 from J; bases not matched to a gene: 16. Germline loops: CDR1 MGHRA, CDR2 YSYEKL. The CDR3 sequence is CASSLTILAGGGRGEQFF. CDR3 nucleotides: TGCGCCAGCAGCCTCACGATACTAGCGGGAGGAGGAAGGGGTGAGCAGTTCTTC.

J is TRBJ2-5 and V is TRBV14; 14 nucleotides match TRBD2. Unmatched junction bases numbered 8, after V lost 1 base and J lost 4 bases. Germline CDR1 reads SGHDN; CDR2 reads FVKESK. This CDR3 has 18 residues. The CDR3 nucleotides read TGTGCCAGCAGCCAAGGGCGGACTAGCGGGGGGAGTGGAGAGACCCAGTACTTC. It translates to CASSQGRTSGGSGETQYF.

The rearrangement links TRBV27 to TRBJ1-5; no clear D gene. The CDR3 totals 16 residues. The germline V gene encodes CDR1 MNHEY and CDR2 SMNVEV (reference sequence). Trimming took off 2 bases at V and 5 bases at J, with 16 bases between the two ends. The chain's CDR3 is CASSLTWTPVDQPQHF. CDR3 DNA: TGTGCCAGCAGTTTAACCTGGACGCCAGTAGATCAGCCCCAGCATTTT.

The chain employs TRBV12-3 or TRBV12-4 and TRBJ2-3, with D hard to call. Trimming took 5 bases from V and 5 from J, leaving 11 bases between them. The CDR3 sequence is 13 residues long. In DNA, the CDR3 is TGTGCCAGCAGTGAGATGGACGGAGATACGCAGTATTTT. Translating it yields CASSEMDGDTQYF.